This T cell receptor beta chain was identified during a study of blood T cells in healthy people across ages (dated by TCRdb to the mid-2010s). General notes on the study: Template switching captured roughly one uniquely barcoded TCR beta cDNA molecule per two T cells in model experiments. To avoid experimental bias, donors of different ages were spread randomly across the sequencing lanes. Donors were grouped into four age groups: young (average approximately 15 years), middle-aged (approximately 41), aged (around 56) and long-lived (over 80). The study measured age-related changes in TCR beta repertoire diversity using deep sequencing normalized with unique cDNA molecular identifiers. The study analyzed two additional independent replicas of 1 million unique cDNA reads from the same blood draw for two donors, one aged 18 to 29 and one aged 80 or older.

Libraries were made using 5' RACE. The sequencer was an Illumina HiSeq 2500. A second about 7 to 12 cycle PCR used a sample-barcoded 5' primer and a J-beta primer mix. A template-switch 5' adaptor carrying 12 random nucleotides introduced a unique molecular identifier onto each TCR beta cDNA molecule. Each sample yielded at least 2.5 million CDR3-containing paired-end reads. The Mint cDNA synthesis kit, primed by a TRBC-specific oligonucleotide, was used to synthesize first-strand cDNA from all RNA. All cDNA was treated with uracil-DNA glycosylase and then went through a first 18-cycle PCR with the universal primers M1SS and BC2_uni_R. Per the authors' processing: For normalization, 1 million high-quality reads were randomly selected from each sample, with every read carrying a distinct molecular identifier. Instead of being binned into consensus sequences, reads with shared molecular identifiers were discarded. CDR3 identification, clonotype clustering and error correction used MiTCR with a Q25 quality threshold and the strictest error-elimination algorithm. A nonparametric unseen species model with Euler transformation was used to estimate lower-bound total TCR beta diversity. TCRdb trimmed the raw reads at Q25, called clones with MiXCR and kept productive beta chains. A single entry per CDR3 protein holds the most common genes and DNA from its merged rows. TCRdb's processing, not the authors', yielded these V and J calls. The sample yields under 850,000 distinct CDR3 sequences; roughly 34% were counted once. 10% to 15% of the sample lies in the top ten.

V is trimmed back by 1 base and J by 6 bases, and the junction contains 6 bases that no gene match accounts for. Looking up the germline V gene yields CDR1 SGHTA and CDR2 FQGNSA. The CDR3 spans 15 residues, from the cysteine through the phenylalanine. Just CDR3 DNA is preserved here, 45 bases in frame from base 1. This clonotype has more than one count but fewer than ten. Its antigen has not been determined. No much larger clone is present one base from it, and per-base qualities are unavailable. What the study reported, not specific to this receptor: The long-lived group showed more naive CD4+ T cells, fewer expanded clones and increased TCR diversity than the aged group, suggesting age selection. Observed TCR beta diversity per million T cells fell roughly linearly with age, and a significant reduction was already apparent by age approximately 41. The CMV infection status of donors was not known, potentially confounding age-related changes in expanded clonotypes. Since profiling was done on bulk unsorted PBMCs, naive and antigen-experienced compartments could not be conclusively compared. Estimates of total diversity based on one million sequenced T cells were considered lower bounds and underestimates. Observed TCR beta diversity correlated strongly with the percentage of naive T cells measured by flow cytometry.

Donors were a few dozen systemically healthy Caucasian individuals from Russia aged 6 to 90 years. Each donor gave approximately 9.4 milliliters of peripheral blood, drawn into EDTA-treated Vacutainer tubes. PBMCs were isolated by Ficoll-Paque density-gradient centrifugation, with at least 6 million obtained per sample. Total RNA was extracted from PBMCs with Trizol reagent, with at least 5.5 micrograms obtained per sample. For every donor, flow cytometry on a PBMC aliquot measured the percentage of naive CD45RAhigh/CD27high T cells. This receptor was identified in a man between 18 and 35 years old in good health. The sequencing sample was made of blood. Here the chain combines TRBV7-2 and TRBJ2-1; 7 bases in between match TRBD1. Here is the DNA: TGTGCCAGCAGCTTAGGGGGGCCAGGGGGCAATGAGCAGTTCTTC. Its translation reads: CASSLGGPGGNEQFF.